This T cell receptor (beta chain) was captured in a study of control samples from healthy donors and cancer patients. The method was immunoSEQ multiplex PCR; TCRdb's version includes in-frame clones alone and lacks a portion of them. The data show 130,000 to 150,000 clones, approximately 93% seen once. The CDR3 has 15 residues. CDR1 LNHDA and CDR2 SQIVND come from the germline V gene (reference sequence). Trimming took 3 bases from V and 1 from J, leaving 12 bases between them. The sequence came from a man between 18 and 29 years old in good health. The chain has TRBV19 and TRBJ1-1, with a possible D match to TRBD1 (6 bases). The specimen was blood. The CDR3 is CASSMGARGNTEAFF. CDR3 DNA sequence: TGTGCCAGTAGTATGGGGGCTCGGGGGAACACTGAAGCTTTCTTT.